This is a list of T cell receptor beta chains from one sample in a study of lymphopenia after photon versus proton radiotherapy. The protocol was immunoSEQ multiplex PCR, while the TCRdb copy is restricted to in-frame clones and leaves out a portion. The sample holds 15,000 to 20,000 clones, around nine tenths seen once. The sequencing here drew on peripheral blood, taken from a patient treated with proton-based radiotherapy. These receptors were obtained from a man aged 65 to 79 with pancreatic cancer. CDR3s include the opening cysteine and the closing phenylalanine or tryptophan. The D gene is left open where the match is weak.

j_call | v_call | d_call | cdr3_aa
TRBJ1-1 | TRBV11-1 | NA | CASRSTGMNTEAFF
TRBJ1-1 | TRBV11-2 | TRBD1 | CASSLGRGGGAGSTEAFF
TRBJ1-2 | TRBV7-9 | NA | CASSLLGQVVGYTF
TRBJ1-2 | TRBV11-1 | NA | CASSRDRAYGYTF
TRBJ1-1 | TRBV5-1 | NA | CASSPSGTMNTEAFF
TRBJ2-1 | TRBV7-6 | TRBD2 | CASSFGRELYNEQFF
TRBJ2-7 | TRBV6-6 | NA | CASARGLLTSYEQYF
TRBJ1-3 | TRBV5-1 | NA | CASSSPGSGNTIYF
TRBJ2-5 | TRBV18 | NA | CASSNTGDGETQYF
TRBJ2-7 | TRBV27 | NA | CASSPRTGRDEQYF
TRBJ1-2 | TRBV6-4 | NA | CASSEAIYTIDRNYGYTF
TRBJ1-2 | TRBV9 | TRBD1 | CASSASGQGALFGYGYTF
TRBJ2-7 | TRBV6-5 | NA | CASSYRTGTISYEQYF
TRBJ2-7 | TRBV11-2 | TRBD1 | CASRRDSYEQYF
TRBJ1-3 | TRBV2 | NA | CASRREGPTGNTIYF
TRBJ2-3 | TRBV5-4 | TRBD1 | CASSAPDRATQYF
TRBJ1-2 | TRBV27 | NA | CASSRGLLGGYTF